The subject of this entry is one T cell receptor beta chain. This clonotype has just a few counts. Its antigen is not yet known. Base qualities are not recorded, but no much larger clone differs from it by a single base. Receptor libraries were prepared by PCR. Sequencing was performed on an Illumina HiSeq 2500. To normalize quantification of the TCRbeta repertoire, the TCR libraries were built with molecular barcoding that relied on unique molecular identifiers. Clones were called with MiXCR by TCRdb after fastp trimmed the public reads at Q25, and only in-frame beta chains were retained. Each entry is one CDR3 protein sequence, shown with its most common DNA and genes. A total of approximately 350,000 distinct CDR3 sequences appear in this sample, about 9.4% of them only once. Under 3% of the sample comes from the top ten. The sample originates from a study of T-cell reconstitution after alpha-beta-depleted transplantation in children (TCRdb year 2016). For context, the study as a whole: Using TCR repertoire profiling, the study followed T-cell immune reconstitution in a quantitative way in children after TCRalphabeta/CD19-depleted allogeneic hematopoietic cell transplantation.

The V end gives up 1 base and the J end 2 bases, leaving 2 bases in the junction not matched to a gene. Including cysteine and phenylalanine, the CDR3 has 14 amino acids. Only the CDR3 region is kept as DNA, spanning 42 bases read in frame from base 1. CDR1 and CDR2, looked up from the germline V gene, are SGHRS and YFSETQ. This TCR was sampled from a human donor who donated a stem cell graft to a child with acute lymphoblastic leukemia. The sequencing here drew on PBMCs from the stem cell graft donor, taken from the stem cell graft. The V and J segments used are TRBV5-1 and TRBJ2-7, and 8 junction bases match TRBD1. The CDR3 protein: CASSLWTGTYEQYF. The sequenced DNA is TGCGCCAGCAGCTTGTGGACAGGGACCTACGAGCAGTACTTC.